This T cell receptor beta chain emerged from a study of blood T cell repertoires in COVID-19. CDR1 and CDR2 (germline): SGHKS, YYEKEE (reference sequence). The V segment lost 5 bases and the J segment 6 bases; nucleotides outside the gene matches: 12. The CDR3 loop spans 15 amino acids. This clone was counted only a few times. Clones were sequenced by immunoSEQ multiplex PCR, and TCRdb holds only the in-frame ones, with some missing. This sample yields around 62,000 clones, of which roughly 88% are seen a single time; approximately 45% belongs to the top ten. This chain connects TRBV5-5 to TRBJ2-7, with TRBD1 matching over 9 bases. This receptor was obtained from a woman aged 55-70 years with COVID-19, enrolled during active disease. The specimen sequenced was peripheral blood. CDR3 in DNA: TGTGCCAGCAGACAAACTCCGGGACAGGGCTTCGAGCAGTACTTC. Translation gives CASRQTPGQGFEQYF.